These 23 T cell receptor beta chains share one sample of origin, sequenced in a study of siplizumab effects on memory and regulatory T cells. The repertoire was sequenced with immunoSEQ multiplex PCR; TCRdb's copy has only in-frame clones and lacks some. The repertoire includes over 50,000 clones, approximately 87% of them detected once, and 3.8% sits in the top ten. Sequenced material: memory CD4+ T cells sorted from blood. The receptors originated from a human donor in good health.

This clone was counted a single time. This CDR3 reads CAITKTGEGAGELFF. Written as DNA, the CDR3 is TGTGCCATCACCAAGACAGGGGAGGGGGCCGGGGAGCTGTTTTTT. The chain is built from TRBV10-3 and TRBJ2-2; tentatively, D is TRBD1 (8 bases). Germline-derived CDR1 and CDR2 are ENHRY and SYGVKD. The V end was cut by 7 bases, the J end by 6 bases, with 18 bases between. The CDR3 covers 15 residues.

This chain connects TRBV5-1 to TRBJ1-3, with D tentatively TRBD1 (5 bases). Per germline, CDR1 SGHRS and CDR2 YFSETQ. The V end was cut by 1 base, the J end by 0 bases, with 8 bases between. This CDR3 has 15 residues. The DNA for the CDR3 is TGCGCCAGCAGCTTGTCAGGGAGCTCTGGAAACACCATATATTTT. Translated, it gives CASSLSGSSGNTIYF.

The chain combines TRBV30 with TRBJ2-1; 10 bases are a match to TRBD2. With 2 bases clipped from V and 7 bases from J, the junction kept 8 bases outside the gene matches. This CDR3 has 15 amino acids. Germline CDR1 GTSNPN, CDR2 SVGIG (reference sequence). The CDR3 loop is CAWSRGLAGENEQFF. The CDR3 DNA follows: TGTGCCTGGAGTAGAGGGCTAGCGGGAGAAAATGAGCAGTTCTTC.

CDR3 sequence reads: CASTPERGLYNEQFF. The CDR3 nucleotides are TGTGCCAGCACACCGGAGCGGGGGCTCTACAATGAGCAGTTCTTC. The rearrangement joins TRBV2 to TRBJ2-1, with 8 bases that match TRBD2. This CDR3 is built from 15 residues. CDR1 is SNHLY, CDR2 FYNNEI, per germline. Trimming took 7 bases from V and 3 from J; bases not matched to a gene: 8.

The V and J genes are TRBV6-5 and TRBJ1-2; D remains unclear. The CDR3 has 13 amino acids. Trimming took 8 bases from V and 9 from J, leaving 19 bases between them. The germline CDR1 and CDR2 sequences are MNHEY and SVGAGI. CDR3 in amino acids: CASGEIEARSYTF. CDR3 sequence (DNA): TGTGCCAGCGGAGAAATTGAGGCGCGGAGCTACACCTTC.

This clone has a handful of counts. This sequence joins TRBV14 and TRBJ2-1; D is uncertain. CDR1 is SGHDN and CDR2 is FVKESK in the germline V gene. There are 14 residues in the CDR3. V lost 0 bases and J lost 4, with 7 bases in between. The CDR3 sequence is CASSQEGVYNEQFF. CDR3 nucleotides: TGTGCCAGCAGCCAAGAAGGAGTGTACAATGAGCAGTTCTTC. Variable domain in full (rest from reference TRBV14 and TRBJ2-1): EAGVTQFPSHSVIEKGQTVTLRCDPISGHDNLYWYRRVMGKEIKFLLHFVKESKQDESGMPNNRFLAERTGGTYSTLKVQPAELEDSGVYFCASSQEGVYNEQFFGPGTRLTVL.

The V gene is TRBV5-1, the J gene TRBJ2-1, with D unresolved. CDR1 is SGHRS and CDR2 is YFSETQ in the germline V gene. The V gene lost 0 bases and the J gene lost 0 bases, with 10 bases spanning the gap. The CDR3 length is 16 residues. The chain's CDR3 is CASSLGGGNSYNEQFF. CDR3 nucleotides: TGCGCCAGCAGCTTGGGCGGCGGCAACTCCTACAATGAGCAGTTCTTC.

This chain uses TRBV5-6 with TRBJ2-5; D call uncertain. The length of the CDR3 is 14 residues. The V end lost 2 bases, the J end lost 2 bases, and 10 bases lay between the germline ends. Germline values: CDR1 SGHDT, CDR2 YYEEEE. CDR3 DNA: TGTGCCAGCAGCTTATCCGAGAGACAAGAGACCCAGTACTTC. It is translated as CASSLSERQETQYF.

The CDR3 sequence is CASSLSKGAPLENIQYF. CDR3 DNA sequence: TGTGCCAGCAGTTTGTCGAAGGGAGCCCCTCTGGAAAACATTCAGTACTTC. The chain couples TRBV28 to TRBJ2-4; tentatively, D is TRBD2 (5 bases). V lost 3 bases to trimming and J lost 5 bases, with 20 bases between them. Looked up from germline, CDR1 is MDHEN and CDR2 is SYDVKM. The CDR3 sequence is 17 residues long. Full variable domain (missing parts from reference TRBV28 and TRBJ2-4): DVKVTQSSRYLVKRTGEKVFLECVQDMDHENMFWYRQDPGLGLRLIYFSYDVKMKEKGDIPEGYSVSREKKERFSLILESASTNQTSMYLCASSLSKGAPLENIQYFGAGTRLSVL.

The CDR3 reads CASRSRGNTGELFF. In nucleotides, the CDR3 is TGTGCCAGCAGATCCCGGGGAAACACCGGGGAGCTGTTTTTT. The gene calls are TRBV5-6 and TRBJ2-2; weak D call: TRBD2 (5 bases). The CDR3 totals 14 residues. Trimming took 5 bases from V and 2 from J, leaving 10 bases between them. Germline loops: CDR1 SGHDT, CDR2 YYEEEE. The complete variable domain, with remaining parts taken from reference TRBV5-6 and TRBJ2-2, reads DAGVTQSPTHLIKTRGQQVTLRCSPKSGHDTVSWYQQALGQGPQFIFQYYEEEERQRGNFPDRFSGHQFPNYSSELNVNALLLGDSALYLCASRSRGNTGELFFGEGSRLTVL.

The rearrangement uses TRBV10-3 and TRBJ2-3; 7 bases align to TRBD2. Germline trimming cut 0 bases from V and 5 bases from J; bases unmatched to any gene: 5. Germline values: CDR1 ENHRY, CDR2 SYGVKD. The CDR3 contains 15 residues. DNA for the CDR3: TGTGCCATCAGTGAGTCTGGGGGGGAAGGAGATACGCAGTATTTT. Its translation: CAISESGGEGDTQYF.

The chain has TRBV4-2 and TRBJ2-7, with TRBD2 matching over 11 bases. CDR1 LGHNA and CDR2 YNFKEQ come from the germline V gene. This CDR3 is 17 amino acids long. The ends lost 1 base at V and 2 bases at J; junction bases unmatched: 7. The CDR3 sequence is CASSQASLAGGPYEQYF. The DNA of the CDR3 is TGTGCCAGCAGCCAAGCGTCCCTAGCGGGGGGTCCCTACGAGCAGTACTTC.

The V call is TRBV27, the J call TRBJ2-5, with D possibly called TRBD1 or TRBD2 (5 bases each). This CDR3 contains 15 residues. V gave up 5 bases and J gave up 5 bases, with 18 bases separating them. CDR1 MNHEY and CDR2 SMNVEV come from the germline V gene (reference sequence). The CDR3 reads CASSPRLGTGETQYF. The CDR3 DNA follows: TGTGCCAGCAGTCCACGACTGGGGACGGGGGAGACCCAGTACTTC.

The chain employs TRBV19 and TRBJ2-6, with D possibly TRBD2 on 6 matching bases. The V end was cut by 6 bases, the J end by 4 bases, with 13 bases between. This CDR3 region has 15 residues. Germline-derived CDR1 and CDR2 are LNHDA and SQIVND (reference sequence). CDR3 coding DNA: TGTGCCAGTAGCGGGAGAAGCTCAGGGGCCAACGTCCTGACTTTC. As protein: CASSGRSSGANVLTF.

This rearrangement joins TRBV6-1 to TRBJ1-5; D may be TRBD1 (6 bases). Trimming removed 2 bases from V and 5 bases from J, with 10 bases in between. The germline V gene has CDR1 MNHNS and CDR2 SASEGT. This CDR3 has 14 residues. In DNA form, the CDR3 reads TGTGCCAGCAGTGAACTAGGGGGTTATCAGCCCCAGCATTTT. Residues: CASSELGGYQPQHF.

V and J are TRBV5-1 and TRBJ2-7; D is uncertain. The V and J ends lost 4 bases and 4 bases respectively, with 6 bases between them. Germline CDR1 SGHRS, CDR2 YFSETQ. The CDR3 spans 11 residues. The CDR3 coding sequence is TGCGCCAGCAGCGCCCATTACGAGCAGTACTTC. It encodes CASSAHYEQYF.

The chain has TRBV4-2 and TRBJ1-1; D is perhaps TRBD1 (5 bases). CDR1 is LGHNA and CDR2 is YNFKEQ in the germline V gene. The CDR3 covers 14 residues. Trimming took off 0 bases at V and 1 base at J, with 6 bases between the two ends. CDR3 residues: CASSQERGNTEAFF. DNA for the CDR3: TGTGCCAGCAGCCAAGAGAGGGGGAACACTGAAGCTTTCTTT.

In nucleotides, the CDR3 is TGTGCCACCAGCAGAGAGGCTGGCACAGATACGCAGTATTTT. Translating gives CATSREAGTDTQYF. The V gene is TRBV15, the J gene TRBJ2-3; D is undetermined. Germline lookup yields CDR1 LNHNV and CDR2 YYDKDF (reference sequence). CDR3 length: 14 residues. Trimming took 0 bases from V and 1 from J, leaving 5 bases between them.

Notes on this clone: No DNA is shown, since the ends of the CDR3 on it are uncertain; the CDR3 is the one TCRdb lists. The chain employs TRBV27 and TRBJ1-2; the D call in the table, TRBD1, was not verified against the DNA. Germline CDR1 MNHEY, CDR2 SMNVEV (reference sequence). A total of 13 residues make up the CDR3, ends included. The CDR3: CASSSSTGNGYTF.

The chain is built from TRBV5-5 and TRBJ2-6; the match to TRBD1 covers 8 bases. The CDR3 is made up of 19 amino acids. V shed 4 bases and J 3 bases; nucleotides not matched to a gene: 15. Germline CDR1 SGHKS, CDR2 YYEKEE (reference sequence). The CDR3 nucleotides read TGTGCCAGCAGCCTGGGTTCAGGGGGCGCGAATTTTGGGGCCAACGTCCTGACTTTC. Translation gives CASSLGSGGANFGANVLTF.

The gene calls are TRBV7-2 and TRBJ2-2, with D perhaps TRBD2 (6 bases). The CDR3 length is 13 residues. Germline CDR1 and CDR2: SGHTA and FQGNSA. Trimming removed 6 bases at V and 5 bases at J, with 10 bases between. The CDR3 DNA reads as TGTGCCAGCAGGTTACGGGGGACCGGGGAGCTGTTTTTT. Protein sequence: CASRLRGTGELFF.

This clone was seen just once. The V and J genes are TRBV2 and TRBJ1-5; TRBD1 agrees at 7 bases. The CDR3 runs to 15 residues. Germline V gives CDR1 SNHLY, CDR2 FYNNEI. Trimming removed 7 bases from V and 2 bases from J; junction bases left unmatched: 8. The CDR3 protein is CASTITGVGNQPQHF. CDR3 DNA: TGTGCCAGCACTATAACAGGGGTAGGCAATCAGCCCCAGCATTTT.

The V and J genes are TRBV4-1 and TRBJ1-3; weak D call: TRBD1 (6 bases). In germline, CDR1 is MGHRA, CDR2 YSYEKL. This CDR3 contains 14 residues. With 2 bases removed from V and 6 bases from J, the gap between germline ends came to 11 bases. Written as DNA, the CDR3 is TGCGCCAGCAGCCAACAAGGGGGTCTAAACACCATATATTTT. Translated, it gives CASSQQGGLNTIYF.